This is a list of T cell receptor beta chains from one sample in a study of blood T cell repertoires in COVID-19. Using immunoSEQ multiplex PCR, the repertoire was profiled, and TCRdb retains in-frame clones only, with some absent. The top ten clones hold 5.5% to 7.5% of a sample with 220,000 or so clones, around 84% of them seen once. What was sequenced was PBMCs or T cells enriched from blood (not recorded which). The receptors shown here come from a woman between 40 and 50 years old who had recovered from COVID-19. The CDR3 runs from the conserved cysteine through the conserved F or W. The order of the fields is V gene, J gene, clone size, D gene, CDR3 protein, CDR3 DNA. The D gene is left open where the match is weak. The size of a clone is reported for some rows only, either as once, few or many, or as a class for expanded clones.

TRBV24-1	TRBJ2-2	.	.	CATSAPGSNTGELFF	TGTGCCACCAGTGCGCCCGGGTCGAACACCGGGGAGCTGTTTTTT
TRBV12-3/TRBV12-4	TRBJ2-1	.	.	CASRPSSYNEQFF	TGTGCCAGCAGACCCAGCTCCTACAATGAGCAGTTCTTC
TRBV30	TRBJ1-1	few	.	CAWSSGLGGEAFF	TGTGCCTGGAGTTCAGGTCTCGGGGGGGAAGCTTTCTTT
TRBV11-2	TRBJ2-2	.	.	CASSFLGLADNTGELFF	TGTGCCAGCAGCTTTTTGGGGTTAGCGGATAACACCGGGGAGCTGTTTTTT
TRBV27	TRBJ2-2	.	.	CASSLRGLTGELFF	TGTGCCAGCAGTTTACGGGGACTTACCGGGGAGCTGTTTTTT
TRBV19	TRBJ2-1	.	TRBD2	CASSIGGEASFYNEQFF	TGTGCCAGTAGTATTGGGGGGGAGGCTTCCTTCTACAATGAGCAGTTCTTC
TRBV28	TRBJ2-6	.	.	CASSFPGHPNVLTF	TGTGCCAGCAGTTTTCCGGGACACCCAAACGTCCTGACTTTC
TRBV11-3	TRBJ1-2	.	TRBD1	CASSSPTGTGVLGGYTF	TGTGCCAGCAGCTCCCCGACCGGGACAGGGGTGCTTGGAGGCTACACCTTC
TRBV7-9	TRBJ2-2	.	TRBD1	CASSFITGVVGELFF	TGTGCCAGCAGCTTTATCACAGGGGTGGTCGGGGAGCTGTTTTTT
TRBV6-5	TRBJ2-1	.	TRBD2	CASRPIAGASNEQFF	TGTGCCAGCCGCCCTATAGCGGGAGCCTCCAATGAGCAGTTCTTC
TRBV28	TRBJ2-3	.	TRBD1	CASNTGTGDTDTQYF	TGTGCCAGCAATACGGGGACAGGGGACACAGATACGCAGTATTTT
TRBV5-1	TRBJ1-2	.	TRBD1	CASSTRTGGGTNYGYTF	TGCGCCAGCAGCACACGGACAGGCGGAGGTACTAACTATGGCTACACCTTC
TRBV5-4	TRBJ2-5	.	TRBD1	CASSLAKGAGYETQYF	TGTGCCAGCAGCTTGGCCAAGGGGGCAGGGTACGAGACCCAGTACTTC
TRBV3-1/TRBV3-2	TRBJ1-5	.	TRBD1	CASSHGTGGNQPQHF	TGTGCCAGCAGCCACGGTACAGGGGGCAATCAGCCCCAGCATTTT
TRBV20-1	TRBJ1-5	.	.	CSASIGGHQPQHF	TGCAGTGCTAGTATCGGAGGGCATCAGCCCCAGCATTTT
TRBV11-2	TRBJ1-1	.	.	CASSPWEWGDPPTNTEAFF	TGTGCCAGCAGCCCCTGGGAGTGGGGGGATCCTCCTACTAACACTGAAGCTTTCTTT
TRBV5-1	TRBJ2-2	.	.	CASSRSGRGNTGELFF	TGCGCCAGCAGCAGAAGTGGAAGGGGGAACACCGGGGAGCTGTTTTTT
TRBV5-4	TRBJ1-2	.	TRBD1	CASSSAKAGTGVYGYTF	TGTGCCAGCAGCTCCGCGAAGGCTGGGACAGGGGTTTATGGCTACACCTTC
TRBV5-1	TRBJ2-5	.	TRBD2	CASSSSGRLETQYF	TGCGCCAGCAGCTCTAGCGGGAGGCTGGAGACCCAGTACTTC
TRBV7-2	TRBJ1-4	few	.	CASSFEGSNEKLFF	TGTGCCAGCAGCTTTGAGGGTAGTAATGAAAAACTGTTTTTT
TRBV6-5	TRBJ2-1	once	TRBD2	CASKVGLADYNEQFF	TGTGCCAGCAAGGTGGGACTAGCGGATTACAATGAGCAGTTCTTC
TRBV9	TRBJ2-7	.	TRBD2	CASSVAGTSIHEQYF	TGTGCCAGCAGCGTAGCTGGGACTAGTATCCACGAGCAGTACTTC
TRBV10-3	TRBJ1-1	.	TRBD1	CAIRDPSGGETEAFF	TGTGCCATCAGAGATCCCTCAGGGGGAGAAACTGAAGCTTTCTTT
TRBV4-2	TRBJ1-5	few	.	CASSQDSWQTYSNQPQHF	TGTGCCAGCAGCCAAGATAGTTGGCAGACTTATAGCAATCAGCCCCAGCATTTT
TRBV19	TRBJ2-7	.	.	CASSATGSSYEQYF	TGTGCCAGTAGTGCAACTGGTAGCTCCTACGAGCAGTACTTC
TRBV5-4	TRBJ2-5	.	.	CASSPTGNQETQYF	TGTGCCAGCAGCCCCACGGGAAACCAAGAGACCCAGTACTTC
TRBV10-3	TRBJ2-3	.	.	CYTGSTDTQYF	TGTTACACAGGGAGCACAGATACGCAGTATTTT
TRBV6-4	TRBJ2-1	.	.	CASSDSRRSSYNEQFF	TGTGCCAGCAGTGACTCTCGTCGGAGCTCCTACAATGAGCAGTTCTTC
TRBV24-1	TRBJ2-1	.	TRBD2	CATSDSGSYNEQFF	TGTGCCACCAGTGATAGCGGGAGCTACAATGAGCAGTTCTTC
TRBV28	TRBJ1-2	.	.	CASRLEGALGGYTF	TGTGCCAGCAGACTCGAGGGAGCACTAGGAGGCTACACCTTC
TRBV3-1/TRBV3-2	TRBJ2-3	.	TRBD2	CASSRRDWAGVKGTQYF	TGTGCCAGCAGCCGCCGGGATTGGGCGGGAGTGAAGGGTACGCAGTATTTT
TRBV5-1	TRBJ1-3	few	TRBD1	CASSLPTGEVDTIYF	TGCGCCAGCAGCTTACCTACAGGGGAGGTGGACACCATATATTTT
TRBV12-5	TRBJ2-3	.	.	CASGLGRARTDTQYF	TGTGCTAGTGGTTTAGGGCGGGCACGCACAGATACGCAGTATTTT
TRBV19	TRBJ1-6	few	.	CASSNRGNSPLHF	TGTGCCAGTAGTAACCGGGGGAATTCACCCCTCCACTTT
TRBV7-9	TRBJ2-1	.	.	CASSVGSGLQFF	TGTGCCAGCAGCGTGGGGAGTGGATTGCAGTTCTTC
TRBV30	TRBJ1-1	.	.	CAWSVERAFF	TGTGCCTGGAGTGTAGAGAGGGCTTTCTTT
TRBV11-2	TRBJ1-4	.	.	CASSLDTGTRNKLFF	TGTGCCAGCAGCTTAGATACCGGGACACGGAATAAACTGTTTTTT
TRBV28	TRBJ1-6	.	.	CASSNAGSTRNSPLHF	TGTGCCAGCAGTAACGCCGGGTCCACTAGAAATTCACCCCTCCACTTT
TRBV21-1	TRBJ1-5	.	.	CASSKPSTASNQPQHF	TGTGCCAGCAGCAAACCTTCGACAGCAAGCAATCAGCCCCAGCATTTT
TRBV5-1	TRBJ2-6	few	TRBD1	CASSLGQGPGANVLTF	TGCGCCAGCAGCTTGGGACAGGGGCCTGGGGCCAACGTCCTGACTTTC
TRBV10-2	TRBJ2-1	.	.	CASSEAPNNEQFF	TGCGCCAGCAGTGAAGCCCCGAACAATGAGCAGTTCTTC
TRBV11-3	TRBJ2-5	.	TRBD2	CASSLGFGLDQGTQYF	TGTGCCAGCAGCTTAGGGTTTGGACTAGACCAAGGTACCCAGTACTTC
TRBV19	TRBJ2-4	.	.	CASTGGQRLAKNIQYF	TGTGCCAGTACCGGTGGACAGAGACTAGCCAAAAACATTCAGTACTTC
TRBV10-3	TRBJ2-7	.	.	CAISGQGSSYEQYF	TGTGCCATCAGTGGTCAGGGGAGCTCCTACGAGCAGTACTTC
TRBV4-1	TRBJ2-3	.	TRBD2	CASSQGRGLAGLQYF	TGCGCCAGCAGCCAAGGGAGGGGACTAGCGGGATTGCAGTATTTT
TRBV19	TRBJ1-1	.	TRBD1	CASSTRQGVTEAFF	TGTGCCAGTAGCACAAGACAGGGGGTGACTGAAGCTTTCTTT
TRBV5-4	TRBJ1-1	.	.	CASSLGARENTEAFF	TGTGCCAGCAGCTTGGGGGCCAGGGAGAACACTGAAGCTTTCTTT